This is a list of T cell receptor beta chains from one sample in a study of identical twins. TCRdb independently ran MiXCR on the 5' RACE reads; one entry per CDR3 protein. This sample carries some 500,000 distinct CDR3 sequences, 13% to 15% of them seen once, and the ten largest clones take 0.4% to 0.55%. These sequences were also reported in another study, on yellow fever vaccine responses in identical twins.

Sequences were obtained from CD4+ T cells sorted from blood. These receptors all stem from a woman younger than 30 in good health. CDR3s include the opening cysteine and the closing phenylalanine or tryptophan. The D gene is left open where the match is weak. Expanded clones get a size class; other rows say once, few or many, or leave the size out.

v_gene	abundance	d_gene	j_gene	CDR3nt	CDR3aa
TRBV5-1	few	.	TRBJ2-4	TGCGCCAGCAGCTCCCTTAGGGGTGGGGACATTCAGTACTTC	CASSSLRGGDIQYF
TRBV25-1	.	.	TRBJ1-5	TGTGCCAGCAGTGATGGTTGGGTTAATCAGCCCCAGCATTTT	CASSDGWVNQPQHF
TRBV18	.	.	TRBJ2-7	TGTGCCAGCTCAGAGAAGAGAGCCTACGAGCAGTACTTC	CASSEKRAYEQYF
TRBV20-1	.	.	TRBJ1-4	TGCAGTGCTAGAGGAAGGGCGAGGGGCGGAGATGAAAAACTGTTTTTT	CSARGRARGGDEKLFF
TRBV6-4	few	.	TRBJ2-1	TGTGCCAGCAGTTTAATGGGGGGCGGGTACAATGAGCAGTTCTTC	CASSLMGGGYNEQFF
TRBV4-3	.	TRBD1	TRBJ2-7	TGCGCCAGCAGCCAAGGACAGGGGAATGACGAGCAGTACTTC	CASSQGQGNDEQYF
TRBV6-2/TRBV6-3	.	.	TRBJ2-2	TGTGCCAGCAGTTACGTCGCAGGAGACACCGGGGAGCTGTTTTTT	CASSYVAGDTGELFF
TRBV20-1	few	TRBD1	TRBJ1-1	TGCAGTGCGACAACAGGGGTGGGCACTGAAGCTTTCTTT	CSATTGVGTEAFF
TRBV9	.	.	TRBJ2-7	TGTGCCAGCAGCGTGGGGGCTGTGCCCTACGAGCAGTACTTC	CASSVGAVPYEQYF
TRBV5-6	.	.	TRBJ2-3	TGTGCCAGCAGCTTCTCTGTACGCCCCTTAGATACGCAGTATTTT	CASSFSVRPLDTQYF
TRBV3-1	many	.	TRBJ2-1	TGTGCCAGCAGCCAAGCCAGCTCCTACAATGAGCAGTTCTTC	CASSQASSYNEQFF
TRBV27	few	.	TRBJ2-3	TGTGCCAGCAGTATTTCGACAGGTCACACAGATACGCAGTATTTT	CASSISTGHTDTQYF
TRBV20-1	.	TRBD1	TRBJ2-2	TGCAGTGCTTGGGACAGTAACACCGGGGAGCTGTTTTTT	CSAWDSNTGELFF
TRBV7-2	many	.	TRBJ2-1	TGTGCCAGCAGCTTAGTTGTAGACGGGTGGACGGGGGAGCAGTTCTTC	CASSLVVDGWTGEQFF
TRBV6-2/TRBV6-3	few	TRBD2	TRBJ2-1	TGTGCCAGCAGTCAAATTCCCCCGGGAGGAAATGAGCAGTTCTTC	CASSQIPPGGNEQFF
TRBV20-1	.	TRBD2	TRBJ2-1	TGCAGTGCTAGAGATCTCCTAGCGGGAGGGCGATACAATGAGCAGTTCTTC	CSARDLLAGGRYNEQFF
TRBV2	few	TRBD2	TRBJ2-2	TGTGCCAGCAGTGAAGAAGGCGGGGGGTTGAACACCGGGGAGCTGTTTTTT	CASSEEGGGLNTGELFF
TRBV19	few	TRBD2	TRBJ2-3	TGTGCCAGTAGTCCAGCGGGGTTAGATACGCAGTATTTT	CASSPAGLDTQYF
TRBV9	.	TRBD1	TRBJ2-7	TGTGCCAGCAGCCCAAGGACAGGGAGGTACGAGCAGTACTTC	CASSPRTGRYEQYF
TRBV10-3	few	.	TRBJ2-1	TGTGCCATCAACAAACGGGACTCCCGAACCTACAATGAGCAGTTCTTC	CAINKRDSRTYNEQFF
TRBV23-1	.	.	TRBJ2-1	TGCGCCAGCAGTCAAATGACAGCGAGCTCCTACAATGAGCAGTTCTTC	CASSQMTASSYNEQFF
TRBV6-5	.	.	TRBJ2-5	TGTGCCAGCAGTTACTCGTTCGGTGGGGGGGAGACCCAGTACTTC	CASSYSFGGGETQYF
TRBV12-3/TRBV12-4	many	TRBD1	TRBJ2-1	TGTGCCAGCAGTCCCGCCGGGACAGCCCAAAATGAGCAGTTCTTC	CASSPAGTAQNEQFF
TRBV18	.	.	TRBJ2-3	TGTGCCAGCTCAATAAGGGAGAGAGATACGCAGTATTTT	CASSIRERDTQYF
TRBV4-3	.	TRBD2	TRBJ2-1	TGCGCCAGCAGCCAACGCGGGAGCGCCTACAATGAGCAGTTCTTC	CASSQRGSAYNEQFF
TRBV10-3	many	TRBD2	TRBJ2-1	TGTGCCATCGGCACTAGCGAGGCCTCCTACAATGAGCAGTTCTTC	CAIGTSEASYNEQFF
TRBV29-1	.	.	TRBJ2-5	TGCAGCGGGGGTCTGGTGGAGACCCAGTACTTC	CSGGLVETQYF
TRBV12-3/TRBV12-4	few	TRBD2	TRBJ2-3	TGTGCCAGCAGTTTAAGGCCTAGCGGCCGCACAGATACGCAGTATTTT	CASSLRPSGRTDTQYF
TRBV12-1	.	.	TRBJ2-7	TGTGCCAGCAGCCCCCGACTAGACTGCTACGAGCAGTACTTC	CASSPRLDCYEQYF
TRBV20-1	few	TRBD2	TRBJ2-3	TGCAGTGCTAGAGGTCGCGGGAGGAGCACAGATACGCAGTATTTT	CSARGRGRSTDTQYF
TRBV7-9	many	.	TRBJ2-5	TGTGCCAGCACCCCCGACAGAACACAAGAGACCCAGTACTTC	CASTPDRTQETQYF
TRBV9	few	.	TRBJ2-7	TGTGCCAGCAGCGTAGGACCCCAGGGGGAGCAGTACTTC	CASSVGPQGEQYF
TRBV30	.	TRBD1	TRBJ2-7	TGTGCCTGGGCACAGGGGCGATGGGGTAAAACATACGAGCAGTACTTC	CAWAQGRWGKTYEQYF
TRBV5-1	.	.	TRBJ2-5	TGCGCCAGCAGCTTGGCGGTAGCCCAAGAGACCCAGTACTTC	CASSLAVAQETQYF
TRBV24-1	.	TRBD2	TRBJ2-1	TGTGCCACCAGTGATCCTAGCGGGAAGAACAATGAGCAGTTCTTC	CATSDPSGKNNEQFF
TRBV12-3/TRBV12-4	many	.	TRBJ1-5	TGTGCCAGCAGTAAGAGAACAGGGAGGGGGGTAAGCAATCAGCCCCAGCATTTT	CASSKRTGRGVSNQPQHF
TRBV4-1	many	TRBD1	TRBJ1-6	TGCGCCAGCAGCCAAGATCCGCGGACAGGGGATAATTCACCCCTCCACTTT	CASSQDPRTGDNSPLHF
TRBV11-2	.	.	TRBJ2-1	TGTGCCAGCAGCCAACGCAGCCTCAATGAGCAGTTCTTC	CASSQRSLNEQFF
TRBV7-6	.	TRBD2	TRBJ2-7	TGTGCCAGCAGCAAACTAGCGGGAGGGACCTACGAGCAGTACTTC	CASSKLAGGTYEQYF
TRBV7-2	.	.	TRBJ2-1	TGTGCCAGCAGCATCAGACCTAGACAGTCCTACAATGAGCAGTTCTTC	CASSIRPRQSYNEQFF
TRBV4-3	few	.	TRBJ1-2	TGCGCCAGCAGCCAATTGCCGGGGACGAGCGGCTACACCTTC	CASSQLPGTSGYTF
TRBV20-1	.	TRBD1	TRBJ2-7	TGCAGTGCTCAGACAGGGAGTTCCTACGAGCAGTACTTC	CSAQTGSSYEQYF
TRBV5-1	.	TRBD2	TRBJ2-4	TGCGCCAGCAGTTTCGTGGCTAGCGGGGAAAAAAACATTCAGTACTTC	CASSFVASGEKNIQYF
TRBV20-1	.	.	TRBJ1-5	TGCAGTGACAAGCACCAGCCCCAGCATTTT	CSDKHQPQHF
TRBV29-1	few	TRBD2	TRBJ2-1	TGCAGCGGTAGACTAGCGGGTAACAATGAGCAGTTCTTC	CSGRLAGNNEQFF
TRBV5-1	few	.	TRBJ2-7	TGCGCCAGCAGCTCCAGGGTCCCCTCCTACGAGCAGTACTTC	CASSSRVPSYEQYF
TRBV9	few	TRBD2	TRBJ2-1	TGTGCCAGCAGCGTAGCGGCAGCGGGGGGGTCCAATGAGCAGTTCTTC	CASSVAAAGGSNEQFF
TRBV20-1	many	TRBD2	TRBJ2-1	TGCAGTGCCTTCGGTAGCGGGGGGGGCGTTACTGAGCAGTTCTTC	CSAFGSGGGVTEQFF
TRBV7-9	few	.	TRBJ2-5	TGTGCCAGCAGCTCCCGATTATTGCAAGAGACCCAGTACTTC	CASSSRLLQETQYF
TRBV6-1	few	.	TRBJ2-2	TGTGCCAGCATCCAACGGAGGGCAGCGAACACCGGGGAGCTGTTTTTT	CASIQRRAANTGELFF
TRBV6-5	.	TRBD1	TRBJ1-1	TGTGCCAGCAGTTTACTCGAAAGGGACAGGGCCGATTTCTTT	CASSLLERDRADFF
TRBV5-1	.	.	TRBJ2-5	TGCGCCAGCAGGAGGGGGGATGGGGAGACCCAGTACTTC	CASRRGDGETQYF
TRBV5-1	few	.	TRBJ2-3	TGCGCCAGCAGCTTGGCCCGGGCCGACACAGATACGCAGTATTTT	CASSLARADTDTQYF
TRBV12-3/TRBV12-4	.	TRBD1	TRBJ2-2	TGTGCCAGCAGTTTAGTGTCGGGCAGGGGGTGGAACACCGGGGAGCTGTTTTTT	CASSLVSGRGWNTGELFF
TRBV7-2	.	TRBD1	TRBJ2-3	TGTGCCAGCAGCTCCGCGGACAGGGTGACAGATACGCAGTATTTT	CASSSADRVTDTQYF
TRBV9	few	.	TRBJ2-1	TGTGCCAGCAGCGTAGCCTTTCCGGGGTCCCCCTTCCATGAGCAGTTCTTC	CASSVAFPGSPFHEQFF
TRBV20-1	.	TRBD1	TRBJ2-4	TGCAGTGCTGTTGGGATGACAGGGGGTACCAAAAACATTCAGTACTTC	CSAVGMTGGTKNIQYF